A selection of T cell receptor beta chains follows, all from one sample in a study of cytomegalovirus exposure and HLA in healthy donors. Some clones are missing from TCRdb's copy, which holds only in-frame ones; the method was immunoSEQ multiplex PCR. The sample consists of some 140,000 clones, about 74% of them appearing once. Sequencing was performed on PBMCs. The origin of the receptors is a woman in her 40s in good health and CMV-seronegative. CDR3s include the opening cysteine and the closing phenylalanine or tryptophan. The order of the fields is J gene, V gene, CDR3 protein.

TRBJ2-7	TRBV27	CASSHGLAGVGEQYF
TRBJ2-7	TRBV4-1	CASSQDGTGYLNEQYF
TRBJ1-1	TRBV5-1	CASSSQGFGTEAFF
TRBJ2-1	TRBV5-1	CASSSTGQGRNEQFF
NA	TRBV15	CATSRDLDEQYF
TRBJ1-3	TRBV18	CASSPRGNTIYF
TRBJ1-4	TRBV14	CASSRLTGGWNEKLFF
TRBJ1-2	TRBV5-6	CASSLRPTGGIYGYTF
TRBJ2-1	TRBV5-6	CASSPSDRPTYNEQFF
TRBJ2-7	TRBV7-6	CASSYKRESDEQYF
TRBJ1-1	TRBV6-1	CASDRGMNTEAFF
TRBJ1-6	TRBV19	CASRGTGIGSPLHF
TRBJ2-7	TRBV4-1	CASSPRTSGSYEQYF
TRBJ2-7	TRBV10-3	CAISEHRGGDGKEYF
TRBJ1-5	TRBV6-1	CASSELQPQHF
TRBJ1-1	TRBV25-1	CASSYTAGGLGNTEAFF
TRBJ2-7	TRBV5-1	CASSLVTGDYEQYF
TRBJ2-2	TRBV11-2	CASSLTSGRANPNTGELFF
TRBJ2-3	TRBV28	CASRSLAGGRADTQYF
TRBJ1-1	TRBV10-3	CAIKPGSNTEAFF
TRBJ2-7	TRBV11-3	CASSRTSGYEQYF
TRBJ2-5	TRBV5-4	CASSLAGGETQYF
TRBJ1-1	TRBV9	CASSVAPQGIDTEAFF
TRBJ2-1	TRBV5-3	CARSLAVLAGGKDNEQFF
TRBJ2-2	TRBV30	CAFPGTLNTGELFF
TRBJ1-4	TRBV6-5	CASSYSSMTGNEKLFF
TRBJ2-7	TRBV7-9	CASSLGSGTAYEQYF
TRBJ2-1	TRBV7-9	CASSFRAGGANEQFF
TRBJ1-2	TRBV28	CASSSGQGTNYGYTF
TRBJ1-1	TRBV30	CAWSTTLDEAFF
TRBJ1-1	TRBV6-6	CASTGDPNTEAFF
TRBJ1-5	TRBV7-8	CASSSGTGASNQPQHF
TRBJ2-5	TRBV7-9	CASSPRSGQGEETQYF
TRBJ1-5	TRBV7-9	CASSSGGLEPQHF
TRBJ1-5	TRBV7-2	CASSPGTGGQHF
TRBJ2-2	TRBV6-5	CASSSGTRWAGELFF
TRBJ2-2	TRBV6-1	CASRSAGSNTGELFF
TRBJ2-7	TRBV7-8	CASSLGDEQYF
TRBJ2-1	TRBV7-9	CASSLRAGVYNEQFF
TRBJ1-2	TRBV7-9	CASSFSRFNYGYTF
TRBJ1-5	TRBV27	CASSFGRGNQPQHF
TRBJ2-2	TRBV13	CASSVSGELFF
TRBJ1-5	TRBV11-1	CASSSGQGTNQPQHF
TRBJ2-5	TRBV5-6	CASSLDGLGQETQYF
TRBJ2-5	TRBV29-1	CSVEAPQETQYF
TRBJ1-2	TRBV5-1	CASSSGDSNYGYTF
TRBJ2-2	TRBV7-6	CASSFGTGDGELFF
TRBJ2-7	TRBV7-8	CASSHPGQESYEQYF
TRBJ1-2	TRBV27	CASSFLSLGQNYGYTF
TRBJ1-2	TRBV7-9	CASSLVSYGYTF
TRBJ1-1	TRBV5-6	CASSWAGQGAGILTEAFF
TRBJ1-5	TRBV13	CASSLGSSGNQPQHF